Presented here are 21 T cell receptor beta chains from one specimen sequenced in a study of early T cells in non-severe SARS-CoV-2 infection. TCRdb passed the 5' RACE reads through MiXCR, listing each CDR3 protein once. The data contain 50,000 to 85,000 distinct CDR3 sequences, roughly 10% of them seen just once; the ten biggest clones take up under 4%. Sequenced input: whole blood. The receptor source for this set is an adult who was a healthcare worker with PCR-confirmed SARS-CoV-2 infection or an uninfected control (not recorded which).

This clonotype was counted a few times. This rearrangement joins TRBV11-3 to TRBJ2-1; 9 bases agree with TRBD2. Germline V gene lookup returns CDR1 SGHNT and CDR2 YENEEA. This CDR3 has 18 residues. V lost 5 bases to trimming and J lost 7 bases; unmatched junction nucleotides: 18. This chain's CDR3 is CASSPYSGREGVSNEQFF. CDR3 DNA sequence: TGTGCCAGCAGCCCATACTCCGGGCGGGAGGGAGTGAGTAATGAGCAGTTCTTC.

This clonotype showed up many times. The genes are TRBV4-2 and TRBJ1-1; a weak D match, TRBD1 (6 bases). Trimming left V 1 base short and J 0 bases short, with 12 bases between. The CDR3 has 16 residues. Germline CDR1 and CDR2: LGHNA and YNFKEQ. The CDR3 DNA sequence: TGTGCCAGCAGCCAAGGACCACAGGGTATGAACACTGAAGCTTTCTTT. Residues: CASSQGPQGMNTEAFF.

This clonotype was counted only a few times. The chain recombines TRBV20-1 with TRBJ2-2, with D uncertain. The V gene's germline CDR1 is DFQATT and CDR2 SNEGSKA (reference sequence). Trimming took off 7 bases at V and 4 bases at J, with 10 bases between the two ends. The length of the CDR3 is 12 residues. CDR3 nucleotides: TGCAGTGTGGCAGTGGGCACCGGGGAGCTGTTTTTT. This encodes CSVAVGTGELFF.

The chain carries TRBV9 and TRBJ2-2; D is possibly TRBD1 or TRBD2 (6 bases each). Trimming took off 0 bases at V and 3 bases at J, with 12 bases between the two ends. Germline CDR1 reads SGDLS; CDR2 reads YYNGEE. CDR3 length: 16 residues. The CDR3 sequence: CASSVEGGAHTGELFF. CDR3 nucleotides: TGTGCCAGCAGCGTAGAGGGGGGAGCCCACACCGGGGAGCTGTTTTTT. The full variable domain, completed using reference TRBV9 and TRBJ2-2, is DSGVTQTPKHLITATGQRVTLRCSPRSGDLSVYWYQQSLDQGLQFLIQYYNGEERAKGNILERFSAQQFPDLHSELNLSSLELGDSALYFCASSVEGGAHTGELFFGEGSRLTVL.

The chain links TRBV6-1 to TRBJ2-5, with unresolved D. This CDR3 has 13 residues. Looked up from germline, CDR1 is MNHNS and CDR2 is SASEGT. Trimming shortened V by 7 bases and J by 7 bases, and 16 bases separated the two germline ends. CDR3 protein: CASKVGDLGTQYF. CDR3 in DNA: TGTGCCAGCAAGGTCGGCGACCTTGGGACCCAGTACTTC.

This clonotype was seen a few times. The CDR3 bases are TGTGCCTGGAATTGGGGAGAGACCCAGTACTTC. Its translation is CAWNWGETQYF. The V call is TRBV30, the J call TRBJ2-5; no definite D call. Deletions cut 4 bases from V and 4 bases from J, with 7 bases between. Germline V CDR1 and CDR2: GTSNPN, SVGIG (reference sequence). The CDR3 runs to 11 residues.

The V and J genes are TRBV4-2 and TRBJ2-7; D possibly corresponds to TRBD2 (6 bases). The CDR3 length is 14 residues. The V gene's germline CDR1 is LGHNA and CDR2 YNFKEQ. V was shortened by 4 bases and J by 7 bases, with 17 bases between the two germline ends. CDR3 in amino acids: CASSPVAVMGEQYF. Here the CDR3 DNA reads TGTGCCAGCAGCCCCGTAGCGGTTATGGGGGAGCAGTACTTC.

The chain couples TRBV7-8 to TRBJ2-4; 8 bases are a match to TRBD2. The CDR3 covers 15 residues. V trimming: 5 bases; J trimming: 0 bases; junction bases outside the gene matches: 3. Germline values: CDR1 SGHVS, CDR2 FQNEAQ. The CDR3 nucleotides are TGTGCCAGCAGCGTTAGCGGGATAGCCAAAAACATTCAGTACTTC. It specifies CASSVSGIAKNIQYF.

This clonotype is labeled medium-sized. V is TRBV7-9 and J is TRBJ2-7, with 7 bases aligning to TRBD1. The V gene's germline CDR1 is SEHNR and CDR2 FQNEAQ (reference sequence). This CDR3 has 14 amino acids. V lost 4 bases, J lost 0 bases, and 3 bases stayed unmatched. CDR3 amino acids: CASSSRDSSYEQYF. DNA for the CDR3: TGTGCCAGCAGCTCCCGGGACAGCTCCTACGAGCAGTACTTC.

V usage is TRBV2 and J usage is TRBJ2-5, with 11 bases lining up with TRBD1. This CDR3 region has 15 residues. The germline V gene encodes CDR1 SNHLY and CDR2 FYNNEI. Germline trimming cut 2 bases from V and 3 bases from J; bases unmatched to any gene: 2. The CDR3 region is CASSETGQGEETQYF. The DNA for the CDR3 is TGTGCCAGCAGTGAAACGGGACAGGGGGAAGAGACCCAGTACTTC.

Only a few counts were recorded for this clonotype. This rearrangement joins TRBV21-1 to TRBJ2-1; the D call of TRBD1 is as the table states it, not checked on the DNA. TRBV21-1 is a pseudogene segment. The CDR3 runs 17 residues. In DNA, the CDR3 is TGTGCCAGCAGTTCGACATCCGGGACAGACTCCTACAATGAGCAGTTCTTC. This sequence encodes CASSSTSGTDSYNEQFF.

This clonotype was seen repeatedly, ten times or more. The chain employs TRBV29-1 and TRBJ1-5; D is unresolved. CDR3 size: 13 residues. Trimming took 4 bases from V and 6 from J, leaving 13 bases between them. Germline CDR1 SQVTM, CDR2 ANQGSEA. As DNA, the CDR3 is TGCAGCGTTGCTGAGGCATACGGTCAGCCCCAGCATTTT. Translating gives CSVAEAYGQPQHF.

This clonotype was seen repeatedly, ten times or more. The CDR3 protein is CATSDPNGAEGTDTQYF. CDR3 sequence (DNA): TGTGCCACCAGTGATCCCAACGGTGCCGAGGGCACAGATACGCAGTATTTT. The chain employs TRBV24-1 and TRBJ2-3; unclear D gene. Germline values: CDR1 KGHDR, CDR2 SFDVKD. Trimming stripped 3 bases from V and 1 base from J, with 16 bases between. CDR3 size: 17 residues.

This clonotype was seen more than once but under ten times. J is TRBJ1-1 and V is TRBV4-3; tentatively, D is TRBD1 (5 bases). Trimming took 0 bases from V and 5 from J, leaving 10 bases between them. Germline assignment: CDR1 LGHNA and CDR2 YSLEER. The CDR3 sequence is 14 residues long. The DNA of the CDR3 is TGCGCCAGCAGCCAAGAAAGGGGAAGGACTGAAGCTTTCTTT. The encoded protein is CASSQERGRTEAFF.

Points on this clonotype: It may be a read error: a sequence one base away is much more abundant. The genes are TRBV30 and TRBJ1-1; maybe TRBD1 (5 bases). Germline V CDR1 and CDR2: GTSNPN, SVGIG (reference sequence). The CDR3 runs to 12 residues. V lost 2 bases, J lost 11 bases, and 15 bases lay in between. The CDR3 DNA follows: TGTGCCTGGAGTCGACAGTCACGGGAGGCTTTCTTT. This translates into CAWSRQSREAFF.

The chain employs TRBV20-1 and TRBJ2-1, with 10 nucleotides matching TRBD2. V lost 0 bases and J lost 12; bases outside the gene matches: 5. Per the germline V gene, CDR1 is DFQATT and CDR2 is SNEGSKA (reference sequence). This CDR3 has 13 residues. This CDR3 is CSARDSSGSWQFF. CDR3 nucleotides: TGCAGTGCTAGAGATTCTAGCGGGAGTTGGCAGTTCTTC.

The chain combines TRBV7-3 with TRBJ2-6; D is uncertain. CDR1 and CDR2 from the germline V gene are SGHTA and FQGTGA. The CDR3 totals 16 residues. Trimming removed 4 bases at V and 0 bases at J, with 10 bases between. The CDR3, as DNA: TGTGCCAGCAGCTCCATCGGCTCCTCTGGGGCCAACGTCCTGACTTTC. It codes for CASSSIGSSGANVLTF.

This clonotype was seen many times. The rearrangement uses TRBV5-1 and TRBJ2-1; TRBD2 matches 13 bases. CDR3 length equals 15 residues. V lost 1 base and J lost 7; bases outside the gene matches: 2. CDR1 is SGHRS and CDR2 is YFSETQ in the germline V gene. The CDR3 region has the DNA TGCGCCAGCAGCTTGAGACTAGCGGGAGGAAATGAGCAGTTCTTC. It yields the protein CASSLRLAGGNEQFF.

Ten or more counts support this clonotype. This chain joins TRBV28 and TRBJ2-2, with unresolved D. Trimming removed 5 bases at V and 4 bases at J, with 23 bases between. Germline CDR1 is MDHEN and CDR2 is SYDVKM. This CDR3 is built from 18 residues. This chain's CDR3 is CASSPGPPNLRVTGELFF. The CDR3 DNA reads TGTGCCAGCAGTCCGGGCCCTCCCAACCTCCGGGTCACCGGGGAGCTGTTTTTT.

The table lists this clonotype with many counts. V and J are TRBV6-1 and TRBJ2-1; 12 bases align to TRBD2. From germline, CDR1 is MNHNS and CDR2 SASEGT. The CDR3 loop spans 16 amino acids. Unmatched junction bases numbered 3, after V lost 4 bases and J lost 2 bases. The CDR3 DNA is TGTGCCAGCAGTGCGACTAGCGGGAGCGCCTACAATGAGCAGTTCTTC. Translated: CASSATSGSAYNEQFF.

This clonotype has just a few counts. The chain couples TRBV4-3 to TRBJ2-3; 12 nucleotides match TRBD2. Trimming at V came to 1 base and at J to 0 bases, leaving 17 bases not matched to a gene. This CDR3 is built from 22 residues. The V gene's germline CDR1 is LGHNA and CDR2 YSLEER. The CDR3 here is CASSQVLAGGPGTRGSTDTQYF. The DNA for the CDR3 is TGCGCCAGCAGCCAAGTTCTAGCGGGAGGGCCCGGGACCCGCGGGAGCACAGATACGCAGTATTTT.